This T cell receptor (beta chain) was sequenced during a study of blood T cell repertoires in COVID-19. Using immunoSEQ multiplex PCR, the repertoire was profiled, and TCRdb retains in-frame clones only, with some absent. The sample comprises about 400,000 clones, around 86% of which are singletons, and over 1.1% rests with the top ten. V lost 8 bases and J 7 bases, leaving 23 bases between the germline ends. Germline CDR1 reads MNHNY; CDR2 reads SVGAGI (reference sequence). This CDR3 comprises 16 residues. The sample comprised peripheral blood. The chain employs TRBV6-6 and TRBJ1-4; maybe TRBD1 (6 bases). This sequence was found in a young woman with active or convalescent COVID-19. CDR3 residues: CASAGPQGREIEKLFF. As DNA, the CDR3 is TGTGCCAGCGCTGGGCCCCAGGGGCGAGAGATTGAAAAACTGTTTTTT.